These 22 T cell receptor beta chains were all obtained from the same sample, sequenced in a study of T cell repertoires in cytomegalovirus infection. TCRdb re-called the reads with MiXCR, one entry per CDR3 protein. In the table there are 450,000 to 550,000 distinct CDR3 sequences, approximately 15% of which are singletons. Sequenced sample: CD8+ T cells from PBMCs. The origin of the receptors is a human donor in good health (CMV status not recorded). Some clones in this sample may be carry-over from other donors' samples.

In this sample, this clonotype turned up many times. The V gene is TRBV11-2, the J gene TRBJ2-3; 7 positions match TRBD2. Trimming removed 4 bases from V and 0 bases from J; junction bases left unmatched: 10. CDR3 size: 17 residues. Germline V CDR1 and CDR2: SGHAT, FQNNGV. In DNA form, the CDR3 reads TGTGCCAGCAGCTCTCCCCCCGGGACTACTAGCACAGATACGCAGTATTTT. Its translation is CASSSPPGTTSTDTQYF. The full variable domain, rest sourced from reference TRBV11-2 and TRBJ2-3, is EAGVAQSPRYKIIEKRQSVAFWCNPISGHATLYWYQQILGQGPKLLIQFQNNGVVDDSQLPKDRFSAERLKGVDSTLKIQPAKLEDSAVYLCASSSPPGTTSTDTQYFGPGTRLTVL.

The rearrangement links TRBV19 to TRBJ1-5; the D is unclear. The germline gives CDR1 LNHDA, CDR2 SQIVND (reference sequence). Trimming pared 4 bases from V and 7 bases from J, leaving 14 bases between. This CDR3 is 14 amino acids long. The CDR3 DNA is TGTGCCAGTAGTACGGACCTACTCGGGCAGCCCCAGCATTTT. It yields the protein CASSTDLLGQPQHF.

This clonotype occurred many times. The rearrangement links TRBV27 to TRBJ2-5, with TRBD1 identical over 10 bases. CDR1 is MNHEY, CDR2 SMNVEV, per germline (reference sequence). J was trimmed by 1 base and V by 1 base; bases with no gene match: 6. This CDR3 spans 17 amino acids. The CDR3 protein is CASSLLRTGGIQETQYF. The CDR3 DNA sequence: TGTGCCAGCAGTTTATTGAGGACAGGGGGGATCCAAGAGACCCAGTACTTC.

The gene calls are TRBV5-1 and TRBJ2-7; 8 nucleotides line up with TRBD1. The CDR3 extends over 15 amino acids. Germline V gene lookup returns CDR1 SGHRS and CDR2 YFSETQ. Germline trimming cut 4 bases from V and 0 bases from J; bases unmatched to any gene: 6. The CDR3 protein is CASSPAQGASYEQYF. CDR3 coding DNA: TGCGCCAGCAGCCCTGCGCAGGGGGCCTCCTACGAGCAGTACTTC.

Turning to this clonotype: As the CDR3 is not closed by the conserved phenylalanine or tryptophan, this likely results from a read error. The chain combines TRBV28 with TRBJ2-7, with D tentatively TRBD1 (5 bases). V gave up 2 bases and J gave up 3 bases, with 11 bases separating them. This CDR3 is 14 amino acids long. CDR1 and CDR2 (germline): MDHEN, SYDVKM. The DNA for the CDR3 is TGTGCCAGCAGTTTAGTCGACAGTGGCTACGAGCAGTACTAC. Protein: CASSLVDSGYEQYY.

In its sample, this clonotype was seen once. The V and J genes are TRBV27 and TRBJ1-3, with D possibly matching TRBD1 (6 bases). Germline lookup yields CDR1 MNHEY and CDR2 SMNVEV (reference sequence). There are 15 residues in the CDR3. V gave up 3 bases and J gave up 0 bases, with 9 bases separating them. CDR3 coding DNA: TGTGCCAGCAGTTTGGGGGCAAACTCTGGAAACACCATATATTTT. It specifies CASSLGANSGNTIYF.

At least ten counts were recorded for this clonotype. V usage is TRBV5-6 and J usage is TRBJ2-6; D not certain. Deletions cut 4 bases from V and 2 bases from J, with 19 bases between. CDR3 size: 18 residues. CDR1 is SGHDT and CDR2 is YYEEEE in the germline V gene. CDR3 nucleotides: TGTGCCAGCAGCGAGAATCGGCGGTCCTGGACTGGGGCCAACGTCCTGACTTTC. Translated, it gives CASSENRRSWTGANVLTF.

In its sample, this clonotype was seen many times. At one end the junction does not follow the germline gene, possibly because of a read error. The rearrangement links TRBV7-9 to TRBJ1-1, with 7 bases aligning to TRBD1. Germline CDR1 is SEHNR and CDR2 is FQNEAQ (reference sequence). The CDR3 is 17 amino acids. CDR3 residues: CASSSRQGGIANAEAFF. Written as DNA, the CDR3 is TGTGCCAGCAGCTCCCGACAGGGAGGTATAGCGAACGCTGAAGCTTTCTTT.

This clonotype was recorded once. The junction and the germline gene differ at one end; a read error may be behind it. V and J are TRBV20-1 and TRBJ2-7, with D unclear. The CDR3 has 14 amino acids. The germline V gene has CDR1 DFQATT and CDR2 SNEGSKA (reference sequence). CDR3 nucleotide sequence: TGCAGTGGTAGAGATCCGCCAATAGCCTACGAGCAGTACTTC. It yields the protein CSGRDPPIAYEQYF.

There are many counts of this clonotype. This chain connects TRBV11-1 to TRBJ2-2, with TRBD2 identical over 10 bases. V trimming: 4 bases; J trimming: 8 bases; junction bases outside the gene matches: 4. The CDR3 sequence is 14 residues long. Per the germline V gene, CDR1 is SGHAT and CDR2 is FQDESV (reference sequence). The CDR3 region has the DNA TGTGCCAGCAGCTCGGCTAGCGGGAGTGGGGAGCTGTTTTTT. This encodes CASSSASGSGELFF.

With respect to this clonotype: The conserved closing phenylalanine or tryptophan is absent in this CDR3, likely reflecting a read error. This chain uses TRBV3-1 with TRBJ2-5; D may be TRBD1 or TRBD2 (6 bases each). V lost 1 base and J 5 bases, leaving 14 bases between the germline ends. Per the germline V gene, CDR1 is LGHDT and CDR2 is YNNKEL (reference sequence). The CDR3 is 15 amino acids. CDR3 loop: CASSQGAGGRETQYL. CDR3 sequence (DNA): TGTGCCAGCAGCCAAGGAGCTGGGGGGCGGGAGACCCAGTACTTA.

There are a few counts of this clonotype. J is TRBJ1-1 and V is TRBV27; maybe TRBD1 (6 bases). The V gene lost 0 bases and the J gene lost 3 bases, with 11 bases spanning the gap. Looked up from germline, CDR1 is MNHEY and CDR2 is SMNVEV (reference sequence). This CDR3 comprises 15 residues. CDR3 coding DNA: TGTGCCAGCAGTTTATCGATGGGGGGGCACACTGAAGCTTTCTTT. It yields the protein CASSLSMGGHTEAFF.

This clonotype was detected many times. A much larger clone sits a single nucleotide away, making a read error possible. V gene TRBV7-3 combines with J gene TRBJ1-5; D remains ambiguous. V lost 2 bases to trimming and J lost 0 bases, with 2 bases between them. The CDR3 extends over 13 amino acids. In germline, CDR1 is SGHTA, CDR2 FQGTGA. CDR3 amino acids: CASSLHSNQPQHF. The DNA of the CDR3 is TGTGCCAGCAGCTTACATAGCAATCAGCCCCAGCATTTT.

The chain links TRBV2 to TRBJ2-7, with D unresolved. The CDR3 spans 14 residues. The V and J ends lost 4 bases and 0 bases respectively, with 10 bases between them. Germline V gene data show CDR1 as SNHLY and CDR2 as FYNNEI. The CDR3 reads CASSAWLDSYEQYF. The CDR3 nucleotides read TGTGCCAGCAGTGCATGGCTCGACTCCTACGAGCAGTACTTC.

This clonotype was seen many times. The rearrangement uses TRBV11-2 and TRBJ1-1; no clear D gene. The CDR3 runs 12 residues. CDR1 and CDR2 (germline): SGHAT, FQNNGV. V was clipped by 1 base and J by 8 bases, with 8 bases between them. Here the CDR3 DNA reads TGTGCCAGCAGCTTAGGACCGTCGGAAGCTTTCTTT. This encodes CASSLGPSEAFF.

A word on this clonotype: It may be a read error: a sequence one base away is much more abundant. CDR3 DNA: TGTCTCACAGCCGAGGGCAGGGCGGATGAAAAACTGTTTTTT. Its translation is CLTAEGRADEKLFF. The V call is TRBV2, the J call TRBJ1-4, with D tentatively TRBD1 (5 bases). This CDR3 comprises 14 residues. CDR1 and CDR2 (germline): SNHLY, FYNNEI.

This clonotype was detected many times. The gene calls are TRBV7-2 and TRBJ1-5; D is undetermined. The CDR3 has 14 residues. The germline V gene has CDR1 SGHTA and CDR2 FQGNSA. Deletions cut 3 bases from V and 3 bases from J, with 9 bases between. The CDR3 spells CASSFGGFNQPQHF. The CDR3 DNA sequence: TGTGCCAGCAGCTTCGGAGGATTCAATCAGCCCCAGCATTTT. Using reference TRBV7-2 and TRBJ1-5 for the parts outside the CDR3, the full variable domain is GAGVSQSPSNKVTEKGKDVELRCDPISGHTALYWYRQSLGQGLEFLIYFQGNSAPDKSGLPSDRFSAERTGGSVSTLTIQRTQQEDSAVYLCASSFGGFNQPQHFGDGTRLSIL.

This clonotype was counted only a few times. The V gene is TRBV27, the J gene TRBJ1-6; D is perhaps TRBD1 (6 bases). CDR1 MNHEY and CDR2 SMNVEV come from the germline V gene (reference sequence). The CDR3 totals 14 residues. Trimming stripped 5 bases from V and 5 bases from J, with 10 bases between. The CDR3 nucleotides are TGTGCCAGCAGTCTACAGGGAGATAATTCACCCCTCCACTTT. The encoded protein is CASSLQGDNSPLHF.

This clonotype was recorded many times. V gene TRBV7-9 combines with J gene TRBJ2-1; 14 bases align to TRBD2. J was trimmed by 7 bases and V by 5 bases; bases with no gene match: 10. Germline V gives CDR1 SEHNR, CDR2 FQNEAQ (reference sequence). This CDR3 is built from 17 residues. This CDR3 is CASSQRRTSGRNNEQFF. CDR3 nucleotide sequence: TGTGCCAGCAGCCAAAGAAGGACTAGCGGGAGGAATAATGAGCAGTTCTTC.

Comment on this clonotype: A much larger clone lies one base from this, so it may be a read error. This CDR3 is CARSVRLAGRNEQFF. CDR3 nucleotides: TGTGCCAGAAGCGTAAGGCTAGCGGGACGCAATGAGCAGTTCTTC. The chain uses TRBV28 and TRBJ2-1; 9 bases map to TRBD2. Germline V gene data show CDR1 as MDHEN and CDR2 as SYDVKM. The CDR3 is 15 amino acids. Unmatched junction bases numbered 12, after V lost 9 bases and J lost 6 bases.

This sequence joins TRBV7-9 and TRBJ1-6; 11 positions agree with TRBD1. The length of the CDR3 is 17 residues. The germline V gene encodes CDR1 SEHNR and CDR2 FQNEAQ (reference sequence). V trimming: 4 bases; J trimming: 10 bases; junction bases outside the gene matches: 12. CDR3 loop: CASSSGQGVKGGSPLHF. Written as DNA, the CDR3 is TGTGCCAGCAGCTCGGGACAGGGGGTTAAGGGTGGATCACCCCTCCACTTT.

This clonotype was picked up many times. V and J are TRBV7-9 and TRBJ1-1, with D maybe TRBD1 (6 bases). The CDR3 covers 17 residues. Trimming removed 4 bases at V and 0 bases at J, with 18 bases between. Per the germline V gene, CDR1 is SEHNR and CDR2 is FQNEAQ (reference sequence). The CDR3 protein is CASSSGGPGALNTEAFF. The CDR3 region has the DNA TGTGCCAGCAGCTCCGGGGGCCCAGGGGCTCTGAACACTGAAGCTTTCTTT.